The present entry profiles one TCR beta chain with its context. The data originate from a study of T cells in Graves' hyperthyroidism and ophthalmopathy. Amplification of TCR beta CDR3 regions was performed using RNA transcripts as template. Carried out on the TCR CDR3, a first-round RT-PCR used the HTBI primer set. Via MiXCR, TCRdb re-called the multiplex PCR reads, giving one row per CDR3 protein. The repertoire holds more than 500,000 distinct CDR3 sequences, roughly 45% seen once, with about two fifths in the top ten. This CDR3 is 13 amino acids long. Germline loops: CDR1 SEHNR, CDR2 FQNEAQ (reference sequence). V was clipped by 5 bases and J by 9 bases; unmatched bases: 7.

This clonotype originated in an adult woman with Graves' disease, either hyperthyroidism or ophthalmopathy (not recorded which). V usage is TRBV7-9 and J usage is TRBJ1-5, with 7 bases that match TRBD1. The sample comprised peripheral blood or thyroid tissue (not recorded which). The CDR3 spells CASSIGTVGPQHF. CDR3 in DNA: TGTGCCAGCAGCATCGGGACAGTAGGGCCCCAGCATTTT. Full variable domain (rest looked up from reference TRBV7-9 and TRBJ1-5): DTGVSQNPRHKITKRGQNVTFRCDPISEHNRLYWYRQTLGQGPEFLTYFQNEAQLEKSRLLSDRFSAERPKGSFSTLEIQRTEQGDSAMYLCASSIGTVGPQHFGDGTRLSIL.